The rows below give T cell receptor beta chains drawn from one sample of a study of blood T cells in healthy people across ages. TCRdb redid the calling of the 5' RACE reads with MiXCR, one entry per CDR3 protein. The sample holds 1.5 million to 2 million distinct CDR3 sequences, roughly 27% seen once. Source material: blood. The receptors were gathered from a woman aged 25-40 years in good health. Both conserved end residues are trimmed from each CDR3.

12	TRBV5-1	TRBJ1-1	ASSFLIGSTEAF
11	TRBV10-3	TRBJ2-7	AISESSLAQQY
13	TRBV7-2	NA	ASSSTSGRTLEQY
14	TRBV27	TRBJ2-3	ASSAWTSRDPHTQY
13	TRBV28	TRBJ2-1	ASSSPIGAYNEQF
15	TRBV6-6	TRBJ2-5	ASSYGGQPRAQETQY
13	TRBV5-1	TRBJ1-2	ASSLGQGTNYGYT
14	TRBV20-1	TRBJ2-1	SAGGLARGHGNEQF
17	TRBV7-9	TRBJ2-1	ASSLGGAFERGAYNEQF
13	TRBV10-3	TRBJ2-7	AIRPGTGGLAEQY
10	TRBV29-1	TRBJ2-4	SGQQGADIQY
12	TRBV12-3/TRBV12-4	TRBJ2-7	ASSQGAVGYEQY
12	TRBV6-2/TRBV6-3	NA	ASSSFGGSYEQY
10	TRBV7-9	TRBJ2-3	ASIKFGGTQY